The clone carrying this TCR beta chain has only a few counts. The Seattle patients joined while their infection was active and were tracked longitudinally afterward. This CDR3 comprises 12 residues. The V gene lost 3 bases and the J gene lost 8 bases, with 9 bases spanning the gap. Germline CDR1 SGHRS, CDR2 YFSETQ. The record originates from a study of blood T cell repertoires in COVID-19. Study context: Material from acute and convalescent COVID-19 was sourced from the United States, Italy and Spain. Sources were T cells, B-cell-depleted T cells, or PBMCs; the material itself was cDNA or gDNA.

In the authors' workflow: Reference gene primer amplification gave estimated nucleated cell counts. The table came from immunoSEQ multiplex PCR; TCRdb's copy has only in-frame clones and leaves some out. V and J calls and clone size come straight from that table; D and trimming were deduced from the DNA. Here the sample spans 150,000 to 200,000 clones, over 80% being singletons. Sequencing was carried out using peripheral blood. The receptor comes from a woman aged 65 to 85 with COVID-19, enrolled during active disease. J is TRBJ2-1 and V is TRBV5-1; the D is unclear. This chain's CDR3 is CASSSYPDEQFF. The CDR3 coding sequence is TGCGCCAGCAGCTCCTACCCGGATGAGCAGTTCTTC.